The clone carrying this T cell receptor (beta chain) was seen a handful of times. V lost 1 base to trimming and J lost 12 bases; unmatched junction nucleotides: 3. This CDR3 is 13 amino acids long. The V gene's germline CDR1 is MGHRA and CDR2 YSYEKL. This entry belongs to a study of blood T cell repertoires in COVID-19. The overall study: Acute and convalescent COVID-19 samples came from the United States, Italy and Spain.

Per the original data handling: For nucleated cells, counts were estimated from reference gene primer amplification. The protocol was immunoSEQ multiplex PCR, while the TCRdb copy is restricted to in-frame clones and leaves out a portion. V, J and clone size reflect that table, while D and trimming were determined from the DNA. The data show around 130,000 clones, approximately 83% seen once. The specimen sequenced was peripheral blood. The clonotype was recovered from a human donor in a cohort sampled during active COVID-19. The chain uses TRBV4-1 and TRBJ2-2; 9 bases agree with TRBD1. Here the CDR3 reads CASSQGQGVQLFF. CDR3 in DNA: TGCGCCAGCAGCCAAGGACAGGGGGTTCAGCTGTTTTTT.